One and the same sample provided the 28 T cell receptor beta chains below, sequenced in a study of cytomegalovirus exposure and HLA in healthy donors. It was with 60 Vbeta and 13 Jbeta primers that the PCR ran. Profiled with immunoSEQ multiplex PCR; TCRdb holds only in-frame clones, not every one. The sample has 73,000 or so clones, approximately 80% seen once. Sequencing used PBMCs. All receptors come from a human donor in good health.

The chain uses TRBV10-2 and TRBJ2-2, with 12 bases lining up with TRBD2. Germline CDR1 is WSHSY and CDR2 is SAAADI. The CDR3 contains 18 residues. V lost 5 bases and J lost 4; bases outside the gene matches: 11. The CDR3 is CASSKLRLAGATTGELFF. The DNA for the CDR3 is TGCGCCAGCAGTAAATTGAGACTAGCGGGGGCCACCACCGGGGAGCTGTTTTTT.

This clone was found a few times. The chain couples TRBV13 to TRBJ2-1; maybe TRBD1 (6 bases). This CDR3 is built from 13 residues. The germline gives CDR1 PRHDT, CDR2 FYEKMQ (reference sequence). Trimming pared 11 bases from V and 9 bases from J, leaving 20 bases between. Here the CDR3 reads CAVQGTDNSEQFF. The CDR3 DNA is TGTGCCGTACAGGGAACAGACAACAGTGAGCAGTTCTTC.

The chain recombines TRBV19 with TRBJ2-7, with D possibly TRBD2 on 5 matching bases. V was cut by 3 bases and J by 1 base, with 10 bases left in between. The CDR3 extends over 14 amino acids. The germline V gene has CDR1 LNHDA and CDR2 SQIVND (reference sequence). The CDR3 loop is CASSIRLASYEQYF. CDR3 nucleotides: TGTGCCAGTAGTATCCGGCTAGCTTCCTACGAGCAGTACTTC.

This clone was counted only a few times. The chain links TRBV9 to TRBJ2-1; tentatively, D is TRBD2 (6 bases). The CDR3 extends over 15 amino acids. Per germline, CDR1 SGDLS and CDR2 YYNGEE. Deletions cut 0 bases from V and 4 bases from J, with 11 bases between. The CDR3 reads CASSVDVSGYNEQFF. The CDR3 coding sequence is TGTGCCAGCAGCGTAGACGTTAGCGGATACAATGAGCAGTTCTTC.

This chain connects TRBV10-2 to TRBJ1-2; 10 bases map to TRBD1. V gave up 4 bases and J gave up 7 bases; unmatched junction bases: 6. The CDR3 has 14 amino acids. Germline CDR1 and CDR2: WSHSY and SAAADI. The CDR3 region has the DNA TGCGCCAGCAGTGGTGGACAGGGGGTATTTGGCTACACCTTC. Amino acid sequence: CASSGGQGVFGYTF.

This clone is a singleton in its sample. The chain has TRBV19 and TRBJ1-2, with D possibly TRBD1 on 5 matching bases. V was shortened by 0 bases and J by 3 bases, with 26 bases between the two germline ends. The CDR3 has 20 residues. Germline CDR1 LNHDA, CDR2 SQIVND (reference sequence). The CDR3 nucleotides are TGTGCCAGTAGTATAGATATCCACGCAGGTCGGAGGGGTGATGACTATGGCTACACCTTC. It yields the protein CASSIDIHAGRRGDDYGYTF.

The chain carries TRBV6-1 and TRBJ1-6, with D possibly matching TRBD1 (5 bases). Germline CDR1 MNHNS, CDR2 SASEGT. The V end was cut by 2 bases, the J end by 10 bases, with 15 bases between. The CDR3 contains 15 residues. In DNA form, the CDR3 reads TGTGCCAGCAGTGAATTAGGAGGAGGGGTGTCACCCCTCCACTTT. Its translation is CASSELGGGVSPLHF.

J is TRBJ1-1 and V is TRBV27; a possible D gene is TRBD1 (5 bases). This CDR3 is built from 14 residues. The V gene lost 8 bases and the J gene lost 0 bases, with 13 bases spanning the gap. Per germline, CDR1 MNHEY and CDR2 SMNVEV (reference sequence). The CDR3 loop is CASQGKGMNTEAFF. The CDR3, as DNA: TGTGCCAGCCAGGGTAAGGGGATGAACACTGAAGCTTTCTTT.

This clone was seen a handful of times. This chain connects TRBV9 to TRBJ1-1; 7 bases agree with TRBD1. V shed 2 bases, J shed 1 base, and the junction held 5 bases outside the gene matches. Germline-derived CDR1 and CDR2 are SGDLS and YYNGEE. The CDR3 totals 15 residues. The CDR3 DNA sequence: TGTGCCAGCAGCGTTCGGGACAGAAGGAACACTGAAGCTTTCTTT. Translation gives CASSVRDRRNTEAFF.

The chain has TRBV7-2 and TRBJ2-7, with 7 bases matching TRBD2. Per germline, CDR1 SGHTA and CDR2 FQGNSA. V lost 7 bases to trimming and J lost 0 bases; unmatched junction nucleotides: 12. The CDR3 extends over 16 amino acids. The CDR3 DNA sequence: TGTGCCAGCACCCTCCAAGCGGGGACTACCTCCTACGAGCAGTACTTC. Translated: CASTLQAGTTSYEQYF.

V usage is TRBV10-1 and J usage is TRBJ2-3, with 9 bases matching TRBD1. The CDR3 consists of 15 residues. Germline V gives CDR1 WNHNN, CDR2 SYGVQD (reference sequence). The V and J ends lost 5 bases and 6 bases, in that order; junction bases with no gene match: 9. The CDR3 DNA sequence: TGCGCCAGCAGTTCTGGGACAGGGTTTAGGGATACGCAGTATTTT. It yields the protein CASSSGTGFRDTQYF.

As to this clone: This CDR3 is also generated by other DNA sequences in the sample. The chain combines TRBV5-1 with TRBJ1-1; possibly TRBD1 for D (5 bases). V lost 5 bases and J 5 bases, leaving 16 bases between the germline ends. The germline V gene has CDR1 SGHRS and CDR2 YFSETQ. CDR3 length: 14 amino acids. CDR3 in DNA: TGCGCCAGCAGTATTCTGGGGCAGGATACTGAAGCTTTCTTT. This encodes CASSILGQDTEAFF.

CDR3 in DNA: TGTGCCAGCAGCGTAGTTTCAGGGGGAGGTGAAGCTTTCTTT. The encoded protein is CASSVVSGGGEAFF. This sequence joins TRBV9 and TRBJ1-1; TRBD1 agrees at 7 bases. Germline V gene lookup returns CDR1 SGDLS and CDR2 YYNGEE. The trim removed 0 bases at V and 7 bases at J, leaving 6 bases unmatched. The CDR3 loop spans 14 amino acids.

The V call is TRBV25-1, the J call TRBJ2-3, with D possibly matching TRBD2 (5 bases). The CDR3 runs to 13 residues. Per germline, CDR1 MGHDK and CDR2 SYGVNS. Trimming left V 6 bases short and J 0 bases short, with 7 bases between. This CDR3 is CASSRTSTDTQYF. DNA of the CDR3: TGTGCCAGCAGCCGGACTAGCACAGATACGCAGTATTTT.

This chain uses TRBV7-9 with TRBJ2-5; D possibly corresponds to TRBD1 (5 bases). From germline, CDR1 is SEHNR and CDR2 FQNEAQ (reference sequence). This CDR3 region has 15 residues. Trimming shortened V by 3 bases and J by 9 bases, and 20 bases separated the two germline ends. For the CDR3, the DNA is TGTGCCAGCAGCTTGGCTATAGGGGTTGGTAGGGCCCAGTACTTC. Its protein is CASSLAIGVGRAQYF.

This rearrangement joins TRBV29-1 to TRBJ2-1, with 14 bases matching TRBD2. Germline values: CDR1 SQVTM, CDR2 ANQGSEA. The V gene end was trimmed by 7 bases and the J gene end by 7 bases; junction bases not matched to a gene: 6. The CDR3 runs 14 residues. CDR3 region: CSASTSGGGNEQFF. DNA for the CDR3: TGCAGCGCCTCGACTAGCGGGGGGGGGAATGAGCAGTTCTTC.

The rearrangement links TRBV19 to TRBJ2-3; D possibly corresponds to TRBD2 (6 bases). The CDR3 contains 13 residues. V was shortened by 3 bases and J by 3 bases, with 7 bases between the two germline ends. Germline assignment: CDR1 LNHDA and CDR2 SQIVND (reference sequence). CDR3 protein: CASSIGGTDTQYF. The CDR3 DNA follows: TGTGCCAGTAGTATCGGGGGAACAGATACGCAGTATTTT.

This clone was detected a few times. This chain connects TRBV5-1 to TRBJ1-1, with D unresolved. V was shortened by 2 bases and J by 4 bases, with 9 bases between the two germline ends. This CDR3 has 13 residues. Germline loops: CDR1 SGHRS, CDR2 YFSETQ. The chain's CDR3 is CASSFGSVTEAFF. CDR3 coding DNA: TGCGCCAGCAGCTTCGGGAGCGTCACTGAAGCTTTCTTT.

CDR3 nucleotide sequence: TGCGCCAGCAGCGGGGGACAGGGTGGCGAGCAGTACTTC. It yields the protein CASSGGQGGEQYF. This sequence joins TRBV5-1 and TRBJ2-7; 9 positions match TRBD1. The CDR3 is 13 residues long. Germline V CDR1 and CDR2: SGHRS, YFSETQ. Trimming cost V 4 bases and J 6 bases; bases outside gene matches: 5.

The chain carries TRBV10-3 and TRBJ2-7; 9 positions agree with TRBD1. CDR1 and CDR2 from the germline V gene are ENHRY and SYGVKD. The V and J ends lost 6 bases and 2 bases, in that order; junction bases with no gene match: 5. The CDR3 sequence is 14 residues long. CDR3 sequence: CAISGGQGTYEQYF. CDR3 DNA: TGTGCCATCAGCGGGGGACAGGGTACCTACGAGCAGTACTTC.

The chain links TRBV2 to TRBJ2-7; the match to TRBD2 covers 8 bases. This CDR3 has 16 residues. The V gene end was trimmed by 1 base and the J gene end by 0 bases; junction bases not matched to a gene: 5. CDR1 is SNHLY, CDR2 FYNNEI, per germline. CDR3 bases: TGTGCCAGCAGTGAAGGGGGTAGCGGGATCTCCTACGAGCAGTACTTC. The encoded protein is CASSEGGSGISYEQYF.

The count of this clone is one. This rearrangement joins TRBV5-1 to TRBJ1-2; 8 bases are a match to TRBD1. The CDR3 is 16 amino acids. Trimming at V came to 0 bases and at J to 6 bases, leaving 10 bases not matched to a gene. Germline assignment: CDR1 SGHRS and CDR2 YFSETQ. This CDR3 reads CASSLDDRGRGDGYTF. The CDR3 DNA follows: TGCGCCAGCAGCTTGGACGACAGGGGAAGAGGGGATGGCTACACCTTC.

The chain employs TRBV19 and TRBJ1-6; possible D gene TRBD1, 6 bases. V lost 8 bases and J 4 bases, leaving 12 bases between the germline ends. The germline V gene has CDR1 LNHDA and CDR2 SQIVND (reference sequence). The CDR3 spans 14 residues. The CDR3 reads CASLGDTYNSPLHF. CDR3 DNA sequence: TGTGCCAGTTTAGGGGACACGTATAATTCACCCCTCCACTTT.

The chain links TRBV11-1 to TRBJ2-1; 13 nucleotides agree with TRBD2. The CDR3 consists of 15 residues. Germline lookup yields CDR1 SGHAT and CDR2 FQDESV (reference sequence). V trimming: 0 bases; J trimming: 7 bases; junction bases outside the gene matches: 0. In DNA form, the CDR3 reads TGTGCCAGCAGCTTAGCGACTAGCGGGGGGAATGAGCAGTTCTTC. As protein: CASSLATSGGNEQFF.

The J gene is TRBJ2-2, the V gene TRBV6-6; D remains unclear. The CDR3 length is 13 residues. The germline V gene has CDR1 MNHNY and CDR2 SVGAGI (reference sequence). V lost 6 bases and J 4 bases, leaving 9 bases between the germline ends. The CDR3: CASSRPGTGELFF. CDR3 bases: TGTGCCAGCAGCCGCCCGGGCACCGGGGAGCTGTTTTTT.

The V call is TRBV28, the J call TRBJ2-5; 8 bases line up with TRBD2. J was trimmed by 5 bases and V by 5 bases; bases with no gene match: 4. CDR1 and CDR2 from the germline V gene are MDHEN and SYDVKM. This CDR3 is 13 amino acids long. CDR3 sequence: CASSPGGGETQYF. The CDR3 coding sequence is TGTGCCAGCAGTCCCGGGGGGGGCGAGACCCAGTACTTC.

This chain connects TRBV5-1 to TRBJ2-7; the D gene is possibly TRBD1 (5 bases). V was trimmed by 4 bases and J by 0 bases, leaving 11 bases between them. This CDR3 region has 14 residues. Germline values: CDR1 SGHRS, CDR2 YFSETQ. CDR3 protein: CASSLRQRSYEQYF. Here the CDR3 DNA reads TGCGCCAGCAGCCTACGACAGCGCTCCTACGAGCAGTACTTC.

The genes are TRBV5-1 and TRBJ1-4, with 7 bases identical to TRBD1. Germline V gene lookup returns CDR1 SGHRS and CDR2 YFSETQ. The CDR3 loop spans 16 amino acids. V gave up 4 bases and J gave up 10 bases; unmatched junction bases: 16. The CDR3 sequence is CASSEDQGGTGGKLFF. DNA for the CDR3: TGCGCCAGCAGCGAAGACCAGGGGGGCACAGGAGGAAAACTGTTTTTT.